This T cell receptor beta chain emerged from a study of blood T cell repertoires in COVID-19. V lost 5 bases and J lost 2, with 9 bases in between. Germline CDR1 is SGHDN and CDR2 is FVKESK. The CDR3 loop spans 13 amino acids. Clones were read by immunoSEQ multiplex PCR, and TCRdb kept only the in-frame ones, dropping some. The sample consists of under 130,000 clones, more than 85% of them appearing once. The sample was peripheral blood. The TCR was taken from a human donor in a cohort sampled during active COVID-19. The genes are TRBV14 and TRBJ1-2; tentative D call: TRBD1 (6 bases). The CDR3 coding sequence is TGTGCCAGCAGCGAGGACAGCAACTATGGCTACACCTTC. Translated: CASSEDSNYGYTF.